A selection of T cell receptor beta chains follows, all from one sample in a study of CD8 T cells in Susac syndrome. Using its own MiXCR run on the immunoSEQ multiplex PCR reads, TCRdb lists one record per CDR3 protein. The sample holds approximately 300,000 distinct CDR3 sequences; approximately 85% are singletons and the top ten take roughly 0.21%. Sequenced input: CD8+ T cells from PBMCs. The receptor source for this set is a human donor with multiple sclerosis. Both conserved end residues are part of each CDR3. A D gene is named only where the DNA matches it firmly. Size is omitted from some rows. Given values are once, few, many or a class for expanded clones.

size,D,V,J,DNA,CDR3
NA,TRBD2,TRBV7-9,TRBJ2-7,TGTGCCAGCAGCTTAGAACTAGCGTTCTACTACGAGCAGTACTTC,CASSLELAFYYEQYF
NA,NA,TRBV4-3,TRBJ1-1,TGCGCCAGCAGCCAAGATGGGGGCGCGGTGACTGAAGCTTTCTTT,CASSQDGGAVTEAFF
NA,TRBD1,TRBV10-3,TRBJ1-3,TGTGCCATCGGACAGGGGAACACCATATATTTT,CAIGQGNTIYF
once,TRBD2,TRBV28,TRBJ2-3,TGTGCCAGCAGCTCTTGGACTAGCGGCTACACAGATACGCAGTATTTT,CASSSWTSGYTDTQYF
few,NA,TRBV10-2,TRBJ1-1,TGCGCCAGCAGTGAAGGGACGGGGAACACTGAAGCTTTCTTT,CASSEGTGNTEAFF
NA,NA,TRBV5-1,TRBJ2-7,TGCGCCAGCAGCTTGGATCACACAGGCCCCACCTACGAGCAGTACTTC,CASSLDHTGPTYEQYF
once,NA,TRBV20-1,TRBJ2-3,TGCAGTGCAACTTCCCCTGGGGGTACGCAGTATTTT,CSATSPGGTQYF
NA,NA,TRBV27,TRBJ2-2,TGTGCCAGCAGCCCCACGAACGGGGAGCTGTTTTTT,CASSPTNGELFF
NA,NA,TRBV11-2,TRBJ2-7,TGTGCCAGCAGGGGGTCGTCTCCCTACGAGCAGTACTTC,CASRGSSPYEQYF
NA,NA,TRBV7-9,TRBJ1-1,TGTGCCAGCACCAATCATAACACTGAAGCTTTCTTT,CASTNHNTEAFF
NA,TRBD1,TRBV29-1,TRBJ1-2,TGCAGCGTGGGAATGGGACAGGATTATGGCTACACCTTC,CSVGMGQDYGYTF
NA,NA,TRBV7-9,TRBJ2-7,TGTGCCAGCAGCTTAAGGTCGAGCTCCTACGAGCAGTACTTC,CASSLRSSSYEQYF
NA,TRBD2,TRBV12-3/TRBV12-4,TRBJ2-3,TGTGCCAGCAGCTCGGGACTAGCGGGAGCCCCAGATACGCAGTATTTT,CASSSGLAGAPDTQYF
NA,NA,TRBV7-9,TRBJ2-7,TGTGCCAGCAGCTGGTCTTTGGAGGGATACGAGCAGTACTTC,CASSWSLEGYEQYF
once,NA,TRBV14,TRBJ1-4,TGTGCCAGCAGCCAAGATTGGTGGGGTGAAAAACTGTTTTTT,CASSQDWWGEKLFF
NA,NA,TRBV19,TRBJ1-1,TGTGCCAGTAGTCACAGTACCCTGAACACTGAAGCTTTCTTT,CASSHSTLNTEAFF
NA,NA,TRBV4-1,TRBJ1-4,TGCGCCAGCAGCCAAGATGGGGGTACTAATGAAAAACTGTTTTTT,CASSQDGGTNEKLFF
NA,NA,TRBV21-1,TRBJ2-7,TGTGCCAGCAGCTACAGGGTCACCTACGAGCAGTACTTC,CASSYRVTYEQYF
NA,NA,TRBV6-2/TRBV6-3,TRBJ1-5,TGTGCCAGTACCACCGCAGGTAGCAATCAGCCCCAGCATTTT,CASTTAGSNQPQHF
NA,TRBD2,TRBV20-1,TRBJ2-7,TGCAGTGCTATCACTAGCGTATCCTACGAGCAGTACTTC,CSAITSVSYEQYF
NA,NA,TRBV27,TRBJ2-6,TGTGCCAGCAGCCACTCTGGGGCCAACGTCCTGACTTTC,CASSHSGANVLTF
NA,NA,TRBV7-9,TRBJ2-5,TGTGCCAGCTCTACGGAGGAGTTCTTAGGAGAGACCCAGTACTTC,CASSTEEFLGETQYF
once,NA,TRBV19,TRBJ1-1,TGTGCCAGTAGTATAGGTAGCGGTTGGACTGAAGCTTTCTTT,CASSIGSGWTEAFF
once,NA,TRBV13,TRBJ2-7,TGTGCCAGCAGCTTAGGCGGTCAGTTCCTGGGCGAGCAGTACTTC,CASSLGGQFLGEQYF
NA,TRBD2,TRBV7-9,TRBJ2-1,TGTGCCAGCAGCCCTCGGGGACTAGCGGGAGTCGATGAGCAGTTCTTC,CASSPRGLAGVDEQFF
NA,TRBD2,TRBV7-8,TRBJ2-7,TGTGCCAGCAGCTTAGGACCGGCGGGAGAGATTATCAGCGAGCAGTACTTC,CASSLGPAGEIISEQYF
NA,NA,TRBV28,TRBJ1-1,TGTGCCAGCACCGAACCAGGGGTCGTGGAAACTGAAGCTTTCTTT,CASTEPGVVETEAFF